This T cell receptor (beta chain) was obtained from a study of blood T cells in healthy people across ages. Alongside a J-beta primer mix, a sample-barcoded 5' primer served in a second PCR lasting roughly 7 to 12 cycles. MiXCR, applied by TCRdb to the 5' RACE reads, yields one record per CDR3 protein. Altogether 600,000 to 650,000 distinct CDR3 sequences are present, 58% being singletons, with the ten largest covering 30% to 45%. This clonotype has a handful of counts. With 7 bases removed from V and 4 bases from J, the gap between germline ends came to 17 bases. The V gene's germline CDR1 is SGHRS and CDR2 YFSETQ. This CDR3 contains 14 residues.

The TCR originated in a man in his 60s in good health. V is TRBV5-1 and J is TRBJ2-5; possible D gene TRBD2, 6 bases. The sample consisted of blood. Here the CDR3 reads CASSWTPEGETQYF. As DNA, the CDR3 is TGCGCCAGCTCTTGGACCCCGGAGGGAGAGACCCAGTACTTC.